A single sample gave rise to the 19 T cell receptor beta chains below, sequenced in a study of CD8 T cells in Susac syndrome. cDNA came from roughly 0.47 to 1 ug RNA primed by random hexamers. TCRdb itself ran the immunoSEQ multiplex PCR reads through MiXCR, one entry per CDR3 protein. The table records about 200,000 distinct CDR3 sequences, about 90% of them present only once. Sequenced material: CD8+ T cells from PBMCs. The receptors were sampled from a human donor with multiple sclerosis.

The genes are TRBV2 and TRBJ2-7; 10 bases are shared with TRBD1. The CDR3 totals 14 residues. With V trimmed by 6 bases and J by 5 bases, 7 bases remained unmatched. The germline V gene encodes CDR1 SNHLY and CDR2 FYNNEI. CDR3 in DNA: TGTGCCAGCAGGGTGGGACAGGGGTCCCACGAGCAGTACTTC. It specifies CASRVGQGSHEQYF.

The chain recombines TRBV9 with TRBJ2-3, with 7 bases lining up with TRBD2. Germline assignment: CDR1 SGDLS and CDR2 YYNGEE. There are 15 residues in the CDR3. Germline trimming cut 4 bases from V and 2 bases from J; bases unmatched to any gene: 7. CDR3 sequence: CASSPFGGNTDTQYF. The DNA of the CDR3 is TGTGCCAGCAGCCCATTCGGGGGGAACACAGATACGCAGTATTTT.

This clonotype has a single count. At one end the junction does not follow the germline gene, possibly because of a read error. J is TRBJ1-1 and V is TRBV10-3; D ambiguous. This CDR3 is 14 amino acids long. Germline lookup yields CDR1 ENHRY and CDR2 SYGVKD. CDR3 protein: CAIMEDRTNTEAFF. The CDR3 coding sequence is TGTGCCATCATGGAGGACCGCACGAACACTGAAGCCTTCTTT.

In DNA form, the CDR3 reads TGCGCCAGCAGCCTAATAGGCAGGGACCAGTTCTTC. Translated, it gives CASSLIGRDQFF. V is TRBV4-3 and J is TRBJ2-1; D tentatively reads TRBD1 or TRBD2 (5 bases each). This CDR3 region has 12 residues. In germline, CDR1 is LGHNA, CDR2 YSLEER. Trimming removed 4 bases from V and 13 bases from J, with 14 bases in between.

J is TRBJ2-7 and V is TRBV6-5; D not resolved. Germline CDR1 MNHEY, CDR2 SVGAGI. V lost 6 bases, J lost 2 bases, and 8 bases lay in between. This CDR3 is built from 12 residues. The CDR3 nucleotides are TGTGCCAGCAGGACGGCCGCCTACGAGCAGTACTTC. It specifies CASRTAAYEQYF.

CDR3 nucleotide sequence: TGTGCCAGTAGTCCCCCGACAGGTCGAGGCGAGCAGTACTTC. Translated, it gives CASSPPTGRGEQYF. This chain links TRBV19 with TRBJ2-7; D possibly corresponds to TRBD1 (6 bases). Germline V lookup: CDR1 LNHDA, CDR2 SQIVND (reference sequence). V shed 5 bases and J shed 6 bases, with 17 bases lying between them. This CDR3 contains 14 residues.

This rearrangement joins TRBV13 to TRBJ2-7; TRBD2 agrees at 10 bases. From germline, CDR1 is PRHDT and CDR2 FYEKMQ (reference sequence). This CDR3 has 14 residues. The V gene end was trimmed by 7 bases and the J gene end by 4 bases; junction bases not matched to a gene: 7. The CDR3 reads CASNRAGGPYEQYF. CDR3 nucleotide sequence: TGTGCCAGCAACCGAGCGGGGGGGCCATACGAGCAGTACTTC.

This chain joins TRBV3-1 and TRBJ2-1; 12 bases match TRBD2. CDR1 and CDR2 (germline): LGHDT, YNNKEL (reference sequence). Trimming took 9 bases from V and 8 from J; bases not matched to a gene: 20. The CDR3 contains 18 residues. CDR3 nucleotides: TGTGCCAGTGGACTAGCGGGACGGGGGGACCCGAGGTCACATGAGCAGTTCTTC. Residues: CASGLAGRGDPRSHEQFF.

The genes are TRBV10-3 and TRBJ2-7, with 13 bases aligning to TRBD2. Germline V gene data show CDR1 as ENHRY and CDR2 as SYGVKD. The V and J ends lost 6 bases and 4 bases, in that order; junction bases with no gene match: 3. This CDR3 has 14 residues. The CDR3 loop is CAISGLAGDYEQYF. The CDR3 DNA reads TGTGCCATCAGCGGACTAGCGGGAGATTACGAGCAGTACTTC.

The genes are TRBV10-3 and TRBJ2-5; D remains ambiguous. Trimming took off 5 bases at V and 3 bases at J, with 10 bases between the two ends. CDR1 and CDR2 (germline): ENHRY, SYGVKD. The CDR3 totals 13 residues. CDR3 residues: CAISPPDEETQYF. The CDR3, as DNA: TGTGCCATCAGTCCCCCGGACGAAGAGACCCAGTACTTC.

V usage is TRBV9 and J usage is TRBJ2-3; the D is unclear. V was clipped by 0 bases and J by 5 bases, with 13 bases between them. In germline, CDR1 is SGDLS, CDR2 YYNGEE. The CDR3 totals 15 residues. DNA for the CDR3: TGTGCCAGCAGCGTAGAAGGTGGAGCTCGAGATACGCAGTATTTT. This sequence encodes CASSVEGGARDTQYF.

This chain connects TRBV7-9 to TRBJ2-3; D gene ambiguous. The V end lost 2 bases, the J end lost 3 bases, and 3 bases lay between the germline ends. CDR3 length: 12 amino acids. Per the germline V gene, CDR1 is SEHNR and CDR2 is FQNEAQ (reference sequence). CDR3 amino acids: CASSLWTDTQYF. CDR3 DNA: TGTGCCAGCAGCTTATGGACAGATACGCAGTATTTT.

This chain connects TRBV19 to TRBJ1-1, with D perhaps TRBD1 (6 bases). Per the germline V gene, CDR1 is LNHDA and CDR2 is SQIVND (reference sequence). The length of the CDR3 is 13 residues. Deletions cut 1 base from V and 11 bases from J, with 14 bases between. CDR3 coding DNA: TGTGCCAGTAGTATAGCTACAGGGTCCGAGGCTTTCTTT. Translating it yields CASSIATGSEAFF.

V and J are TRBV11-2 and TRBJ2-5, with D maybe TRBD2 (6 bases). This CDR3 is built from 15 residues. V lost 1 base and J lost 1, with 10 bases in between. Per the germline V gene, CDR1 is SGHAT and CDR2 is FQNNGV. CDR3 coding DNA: TGTGCCAGCAGCTTAGTGGGCGGGACCCAAGAGACCCAGTACTTC. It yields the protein CASSLVGGTQETQYF.

DNA for the CDR3: TGTGCCACCAAAGGGATCGAGCGGAGCGAAGAGACCCAGTACTTC. Translated: CATKGIERSEETQYF. The rearrangement uses TRBV10-3 and TRBJ2-5; maybe TRBD2 (5 bases). This CDR3 has 15 residues. Germline V gives CDR1 ENHRY, CDR2 SYGVKD. V was trimmed by 10 bases and J by 3 bases, leaving 21 bases between them.

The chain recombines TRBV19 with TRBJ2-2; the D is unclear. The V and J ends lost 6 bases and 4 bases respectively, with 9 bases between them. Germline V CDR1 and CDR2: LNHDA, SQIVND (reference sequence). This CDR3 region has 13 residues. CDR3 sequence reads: CASSLGITGELFF. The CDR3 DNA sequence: TGTGCCAGTAGCCTAGGGATCACCGGGGAGCTGTTTTTT.

CDR3 sequence (DNA): TGCACCAGCAGCCAAGACAGTCAGATTAATCAGCCCCAGCATTTT. The encoded protein is CTSSQDSQINQPQHF. The J gene is TRBJ1-5, the V gene TRBV1. TRBV1 is a documented pseudogene. The CDR3 extends over 15 amino acids.

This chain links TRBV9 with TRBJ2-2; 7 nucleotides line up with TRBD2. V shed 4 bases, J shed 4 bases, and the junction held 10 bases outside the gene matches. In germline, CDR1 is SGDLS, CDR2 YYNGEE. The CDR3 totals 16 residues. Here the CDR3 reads CASSLRDYGVTGELFF. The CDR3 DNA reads TGTGCCAGCAGCCTCCGGGACTATGGGGTCACCGGGGAGCTGTTTTTT.

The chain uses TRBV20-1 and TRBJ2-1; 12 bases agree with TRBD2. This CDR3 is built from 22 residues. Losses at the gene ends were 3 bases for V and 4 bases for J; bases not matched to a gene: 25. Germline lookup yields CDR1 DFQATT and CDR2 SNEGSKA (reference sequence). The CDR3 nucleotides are TGCAGTGCTAGTTTTCTCCCCCTCTCGGGACTAGCGGGTCGGGGCCCATACAATGAGCAGTTCTTC. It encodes CSASFLPLSGLAGRGPYNEQFF.